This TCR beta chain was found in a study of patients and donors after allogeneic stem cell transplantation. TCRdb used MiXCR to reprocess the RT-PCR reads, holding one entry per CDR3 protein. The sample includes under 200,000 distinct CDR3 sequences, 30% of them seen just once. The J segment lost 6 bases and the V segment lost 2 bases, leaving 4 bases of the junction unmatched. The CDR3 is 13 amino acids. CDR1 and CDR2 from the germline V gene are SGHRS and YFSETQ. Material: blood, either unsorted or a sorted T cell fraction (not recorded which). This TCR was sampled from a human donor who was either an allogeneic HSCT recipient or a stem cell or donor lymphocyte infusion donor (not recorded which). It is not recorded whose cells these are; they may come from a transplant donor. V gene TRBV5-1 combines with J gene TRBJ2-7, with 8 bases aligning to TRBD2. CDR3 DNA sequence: TGCGCCAGCAGCTTTGGACTAGCCTCCGAGCAGTACTTC. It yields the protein CASSFGLASEQYF.